Sequencing of this T cell receptor beta chain was carried out in a study of a mutant IDH1 vaccine in newly diagnosed glioma (dated by TCRdb to about 2021). General notes on the study: Vaccination was initiated 4-6 weeks after radiotherapy alone, or concurrently with temozolomide cycles in the chemotherapy-containing groups. Of the approximately 34 patients who were treated, around 60% were male and roughly 38% were female, and the mean age was around 43 years. Prior to enrollment, patients had been given standard therapy consisting of radiotherapy alone, temozolomide alone, or radiochemotherapy with temozolomide, with the combination given to most patients. The week-35 safety follow-up was designated visit V12, and the week-47 end of study was designated visit V13. Peripheral blood samples were drawn at six visits, namely V03 (baseline), V05, V07, V10, V12 and V13. Longitudinal TCRB deep sequencing was performed for 25 to 30 treated patients wherever samples were available for exploratory analyses. The investigation overall reported the following: Selection of PBMC samples for TCRB deep sequencing was based on availability. It was noted by the authors that analyses of patient blood samples could not be reproduced owing to sample limitations. Pseudoprogression seemed to be unrelated to changes in the top peripheral T cell clonotypes found by TCRB sequencing. Vaccine-induced immune responses across multiple MHC alleles were detected in over 85% of patients.

Library creation used the immunoSEQ multiplex PCR assay. The hsTCRB Kit was used according to the manufacturer's protocol to amplify rearranged TCR beta chain sequences. An Illumina MiSeq was used to sequence the TCRB libraries. The published analysis was carried out like this. The proprietary platform of the kit vendor was used for demultiplexing, trimming and gene mapping. TCRdb stores this immuneACCESS table with in-frame sequences only. Part of the clones is absent; in the studies checked, under half of the shortfall reflects unresolved V genes, and no reason is known for the rest. The V and J calls and the clone size are those of that table, but D and trimming were determined from the DNA. This sample lists tens of thousands of clones; about 82% were detected once. The top ten constitute 12% of the sample. V has 4 bases trimmed and J has 7 bases trimmed; junction bases matching no gene number 19. Counted from cysteine to phenylalanine, this CDR3 has 18 amino acids. Only the CDR3 part of the read is kept: 54 bases, read in frame from the first base. Via the germline V gene, CDR1 is SGHRS and CDR2 YFSETQ.

Remarks on this clone: The antigen this receptor binds is unknown. The input lacks base qualities; no much larger clone sits a single base away.

The label giving this sample's time point can be read as: week 35, safety follow-up. Every vaccine dose consisted of 300 ug of a 20-mer mutant IDH1 peptide in Montanide, administered subcutaneously together with topical imiquimod. Across visits V03 through V10, patients got a total of eight vaccinations, given in weeks 1, 3, 5, 7, 11, 15, 19 and 23. The donors had newly diagnosed IDH1-mutant astrocytomas of WHO grade 3 or 4 that showed loss of nuclear ATRX. The samples were drawn from NOA16, a multicentre, single-arm, open-label phase I trial in Germany that tested a mutant IDH1 peptide vaccine in humans for the first time. Genomic DNA for TCRB sequencing was isolated from EDTA blood with the DNeasy Blood and Tissue Kit.

The sequencing used PBMCs, collected from a glioma patient whose treatment included an IDH1 peptide vaccine. This sequence was found in a man in his forties with glioma. The rearrangement joined TRBV5-1 to TRBJ2-3, and TRBD2 aligns with 9 junction nucleotides. The DNA is TGCGCCAGCAGCCCAGACCTCCAAGCTAGCGGGATTCAAAATACGCAGTATTTT. Its translation reads: CASSPDLQASGIQNTQYF.